These 31 T cell receptor beta chains were sequenced from one sample in a study of T cell responses to AZD1222 COVID-19 vaccine. Profiled with immunoSEQ multiplex PCR; TCRdb holds only in-frame clones, not every one. The table has fewer than 150,000 clones, about 91% seen once. Material: peripheral blood, obtained on day 0 of AZD1222 vaccination. The receptors stem from an adult in good health.

The chain is built from TRBV11-2 and TRBJ2-1; D ambiguous. The CDR3 spans 15 residues. The germline V and J ends were trimmed by 3 bases and 5 bases, with 14 bases remaining between them. The germline CDR1 and CDR2 sequences are SGHAT and FQNNGV. The CDR3 reads CASSFLRSGNNEQFF. In nucleotides, the CDR3 is TGTGCCAGCAGCTTCCTACGGTCAGGCAACAATGAGCAGTTCTTC.

V and J are TRBV6-5 and TRBJ1-2; possibly TRBD1 for D (6 bases). CDR1 is MNHEY, CDR2 SVGAGI, per germline. The CDR3 has 14 amino acids. The V and J ends lost 5 bases and 7 bases respectively, with 17 bases between them. CDR3: CASSPRQVVGGYTF. The CDR3 coding sequence is TGTGCCAGCAGTCCAAGACAGGTGGTAGGTGGCTACACCTTC.

The chain couples TRBV10-3 to TRBJ2-4; no definite D call. Deletions cut 6 bases from V and 1 base from J, with 10 bases between. The CDR3 runs to 14 residues. Germline-derived CDR1 and CDR2 are ENHRY and SYGVKD. CDR3: CAISRTEAKNIQYF. The CDR3 DNA is TGTGCCATCAGCAGGACCGAGGCCAAAAACATTCAGTACTTC.

The chain couples TRBV6-5 to TRBJ1-1; weak D call: TRBD1 (6 bases). The CDR3 is made up of 14 amino acids. V was shortened by 7 bases and J by 11 bases, with 23 bases between the two germline ends. CDR1 is MNHEY and CDR2 is SVGAGI in the germline V gene. Here the CDR3 reads CASNGGRTMGRAFF. The CDR3 DNA reads TGTGCCAGCAACGGGGGGCGGACGATGGGTCGGGCTTTCTTT.

The chain couples TRBV2 to TRBJ2-2; weak D call: TRBD2 (5 bases). Trimming removed 4 bases at V and 5 bases at J, with 11 bases between. CDR3 length equals 14 residues. The germline gives CDR1 SNHLY, CDR2 FYNNEI. As DNA, the CDR3 is TGTGCCAGCAGTGTTTGGGAGAGAACCGGGGAGCTGTTTTTT. Encoded protein: CASSVWERTGELFF.

J is TRBJ1-4 and V is TRBV7-9, with unresolved D. V was trimmed by 5 bases and J by 6 bases, leaving 28 bases between them. Looked up from germline, CDR1 is SEHNR and CDR2 is FQNEAQ (reference sequence). The CDR3 extends over 19 amino acids. The CDR3 loop is CASSPYLLRMTRAYEKLFF. CDR3 coding DNA: TGTGCCAGCAGCCCATATCTTCTTAGAATGACACGCGCCTATGAAAAACTGTTTTTT.

The chain recombines TRBV7-2 with TRBJ1-3, with unresolved D. Germline CDR1 reads SGHTA; CDR2 reads FQGNSA. Trimming cost V 3 bases and J 2 bases, with 11 bases left between them. The CDR3 consists of 15 residues. The CDR3 nucleotides are TGTGCCAGCAGCTTTCTAGGTACGCCTGGAAACACCATATATTTT. It translates to CASSFLGTPGNTIYF.

V and J are TRBV19 and TRBJ1-1; 7 bases agree with TRBD1. This CDR3 region has 14 residues. With V trimmed by 9 bases and J by 4 bases, 11 bases remained unmatched. The germline gives CDR1 LNHDA, CDR2 SQIVND (reference sequence). The CDR3 nucleotides read TGTGCCAGCCTGGACAGGCCCGTGTCCACTGAAGCTTTCTTT. It specifies CASLDRPVSTEAFF. Complete variable domain (other parts from reference TRBV19 and TRBJ1-1): DGGITQSPKYLFRKEGQNVTLSCEQNLNHDAMYWYRQDPGQGLRLIYYSQIVNDFQKGDIAEGYSVSREKKESFPLTVTSAQKNPTAFYLCASLDRPVSTEAFFGQGTRLTVV.

The chain has TRBV15 and TRBJ1-1, with D possibly being TRBD1 (5 bases). Trimming took off 5 bases at V and 4 bases at J, with 17 bases between the two ends. In germline, CDR1 is LNHNV, CDR2 YYDKDF (reference sequence). The CDR3 has 15 residues. The chain's CDR3 is CATSPNRGVGTEAFF. The CDR3 region has the DNA TGTGCCACCAGCCCAAACCGGGGGGTAGGCACTGAAGCTTTCTTT.

The V and J genes are TRBV28 and TRBJ2-7; D is perhaps TRBD1 (6 bases). Trimming cost V 3 bases and J 0 bases, with 12 bases left between them. CDR3 length equals 15 residues. CDR1 is MDHEN, CDR2 SYDVKM, per germline. This CDR3 is CASSFGGGFSYEQYF. CDR3 bases: TGTGCCAGCAGTTTTGGGGGCGGGTTCTCCTACGAGCAGTACTTC.

The rearrangement joins TRBV28 to TRBJ1-4; a weak D match, TRBD1 (5 bases). Trimming stripped 7 bases from V and 8 bases from J, with 17 bases between. The germline V gene has CDR1 MDHEN and CDR2 SYDVKM. This CDR3 has 14 amino acids. As DNA, the CDR3 is TGTGCCAGCATTCGCGGGGGTTTGAGCGAAAAACTGTTTTTT. This encodes CASIRGGLSEKLFF.

V is TRBV27 and J is TRBJ2-2; D is possibly TRBD2 (7 bases). Germline V gene lookup returns CDR1 MNHEY and CDR2 SMNVEV (reference sequence). V lost 3 bases and J lost 7, with 12 bases in between. The CDR3 is 14 amino acids. The CDR3: CASSFSRGGGELFF. The CDR3 DNA sequence: TGTGCCAGCAGTTTTTCTAGGGGGGGCGGGGAGCTGTTTTTT.

This chain uses TRBV7-6 with TRBJ2-1; no clear D. The germline V gene encodes CDR1 SGHVS and CDR2 FNYEAQ. The CDR3 consists of 10 residues. The V gene lost 11 bases and the J gene lost 3 bases, with 5 bases spanning the gap. CDR3 sequence: CAWGYNEQFF. In DNA form, the CDR3 reads TGTGCCTGGGGCTACAATGAGCAGTTCTTC.

The chain has TRBV6-4 and TRBJ2-1; 13 nucleotides line up with TRBD2. Germline assignment: CDR1 MRHNA and CDR2 SNTAGT. V shed 4 bases, J shed 4 bases, and the junction held 1 base outside the gene matches. The CDR3 runs to 15 residues. This CDR3 is CASSGTSGSYNEQFF. Here the CDR3 DNA reads TGTGCCAGCAGTGGGACTAGCGGGAGTTACAATGAGCAGTTCTTC.

The gene calls are TRBV5-1 and TRBJ2-1, with 8 bases lining up with TRBD2. J was trimmed by 4 bases and V by 3 bases; bases with no gene match: 9. The germline gives CDR1 SGHRS, CDR2 YFSETQ. This CDR3 region has 16 residues. In nucleotides, the CDR3 is TGCGCCAGCAGCTCCTTAACTAGCGGACTTTACAATGAGCAGTTCTTC. Protein product: CASSSLTSGLYNEQFF. Combining the CDR3 with reference TRBV5-1 and TRBJ2-1 gives the whole variable domain KAGVTQTPRYLIKTRGQQVTLSCSPISGHRSVSWYQQTPGQGLQFLFEYFSETQRNKGNFPGRFSGRQFSNSRSEMNVSTLELGDSALYLCASSSLTSGLYNEQFFGPGTRLTVL.

This chain joins TRBV6-4 and TRBJ2-6, with D possibly matching TRBD2 (5 bases). Germline values: CDR1 MRHNA, CDR2 SNTAGT. The CDR3 loop spans 14 amino acids. V was shortened by 3 bases and J by 3 bases, with 6 bases between the two germline ends. CDR3 sequence reads: CASSEEGGANVLTF. CDR3 nucleotides: TGTGCCAGCAGTGAAGAGGGTGGGGCCAACGTCCTGACTTTC.

This chain joins TRBV6-5 and TRBJ2-7; 12 nucleotides match TRBD2. V lost 3 bases to trimming and J lost 4 bases; unmatched junction nucleotides: 1. Germline V gives CDR1 MNHEY, CDR2 SVGAGI. The CDR3 is made up of 14 amino acids. CDR3 sequence: CASSYLAGGYEQYF. Here the CDR3 DNA reads TGTGCCAGCAGTTATCTAGCGGGAGGGTACGAGCAGTACTTC.

The V call is TRBV13, the J call TRBJ2-7; D unclear. V lost 5 bases and J 3 bases, leaving 14 bases between the germline ends. Germline CDR1 PRHDT, CDR2 FYEKMQ (reference sequence). CDR3 size: 14 residues. Here the CDR3 DNA reads TGTGCCAGCAGCGCCGAGGACGGGCTCTACGAGCAGTACTTC. It encodes CASSAEDGLYEQYF.

V gene TRBV14 combines with J gene TRBJ2-3; D tentatively reads TRBD1 or TRBD2 (5 bases each). CDR3 size: 15 residues. V shed 1 base and J shed 3 bases, with 11 bases lying between them. Germline values: CDR1 SGHDN, CDR2 FVKESK. This chain's CDR3 is CASSQVRGTTDTQYF. The CDR3 DNA is TGTGCCAGCAGCCAAGTTAGAGGGACGACAGATACGCAGTATTTT.

The chain has TRBV19 and TRBJ1-1; the match to TRBD1 covers 9 bases. Germline V gene sequence: CDR1 LNHDA, CDR2 SQIVND (reference sequence). CDR3 length: 13 residues. V shed 10 bases and J 8 bases; nucleotides not matched to a gene: 11. CDR3 sequence (DNA): TGTGCCACATCCGGGACAGGGTGGACGGAAGCTTTCTTT. This gives the protein CATSGTGWTEAFF.

The V call is TRBV4-1, the J call TRBJ2-1; 10 bases align to TRBD2. CDR3 length equals 17 residues. The J segment lost 4 bases and the V segment lost 2 bases, leaving 8 bases of the junction unmatched. Germline CDR1 reads MGHRA; CDR2 reads YSYEKL. DNA for the CDR3: TGCGCCAGCAGCCAACCCGCTCTAGCGGGAGTATACAATGAGCAGTTCTTC. As protein: CASSQPALAGVYNEQFF.

The genes are TRBV2 and TRBJ2-1; 8 positions match TRBD2. The junction had 7 bases not matched to a gene; V was cut back by 4 bases and J by 8 bases. The CDR3 sequence is 14 residues long. CDR1 SNHLY and CDR2 FYNNEI come from the germline V gene. CDR3 sequence (DNA): TGTGCCAGCAGTGGGGAACGGGAGGGGGATGAGCAGTTCTTC. It yields the protein CASSGEREGDEQFF.

The chain carries TRBV14 and TRBJ2-1; TRBD2 matches at 16 bases. V was pared by 3 bases and J by 1 base, with 15 bases of the junction left unmatched. Germline lookup yields CDR1 SGHDN and CDR2 FVKESK. The CDR3 runs to 22 residues. The CDR3 region is CASSHGKKPGLAGGSSYNEQFF. The CDR3 DNA is TGTGCCAGCAGCCATGGAAAGAAACCGGGACTAGCGGGAGGGTCATCCTACAATGAGCAGTTCTTC.

The genes are TRBV10-1 and TRBJ2-7; 8 positions agree with TRBD2. Germline V CDR1 and CDR2: WNHNN, SYGVQD (reference sequence). CDR3 size: 13 residues. With V trimmed by 6 bases and J by 2 bases, 3 bases remained unmatched. In DNA form, the CDR3 reads TGCGCCAGCAGCCGTAGCGGGACCTACGAGCAGTACTTC. This codes for CASSRSGTYEQYF.

This chain connects TRBV3-1 (or the pseudogene TRBV3-2) to TRBJ2-2; D may be TRBD2 (6 bases). The V gene's germline CDR1 is LGHDT and CDR2 YNNKEL (reference sequence). V was pared by 8 bases and J by 2 bases, with 9 bases between. The CDR3 has 13 amino acids. The CDR3 is CASHGGNTGELFF. The CDR3 nucleotides read TGTGCCAGCCACGGGGGAAACACCGGGGAGCTGTTTTTT.

The rearrangement links TRBV7-2 to TRBJ2-7, with 8 positions matching TRBD2. The CDR3 has 15 amino acids. V was pared by 2 bases and J by 6 bases, with 9 bases of the junction left unmatched. Germline V lookup: CDR1 SGHTA, CDR2 FQGNSA. Here the CDR3 reads CASSLQVAGLGEQYF. CDR3 DNA: TGTGCCAGCAGCTTACAGGTAGCGGGATTAGGCGAGCAGTACTTC.

A few counts support this clone. The chain couples TRBV7-9 to TRBJ2-1; perhaps TRBD2 as D (5 bases). With 4 bases removed from V and 6 bases from J, the gap between germline ends came to 22 bases. The CDR3 runs 17 residues. Germline values: CDR1 SEHNR, CDR2 FQNEAQ (reference sequence). Here the CDR3 DNA reads TGTGCCAGCAGCTCACTTAGAGGGCTAGTGGGCATCAATGAGCAGTTCTTC. It yields the protein CASSSLRGLVGINEQFF. The whole variable domain, remainder taken from reference TRBV7-9 and TRBJ2-1, is DTGVSQNPRHKITKRGQNVTFRCDPISEHNRLYWYRQTLGQGPEFLTYFQNEAQLEKSRLLSDRFSAERPKGSFSTLEIQRTEQGDSAMYLCASSSLRGLVGINEQFFGPGTRLTVL.

This chain joins TRBV6-1 and TRBJ1-2, with D hard to call. Germline V lookup: CDR1 MNHNS, CDR2 SASEGT. Deletions cut 1 base from V and 4 bases from J, with 7 bases between. This CDR3 region has 13 residues. As DNA, the CDR3 is TGTGCCAGCAGTGAAGGCCGGATCTATGGCTACACCTTC. Residues: CASSEGRIYGYTF.

The chain joins TRBV9 to TRBJ2-1; D possibly corresponds to TRBD1 (6 bases). CDR3 size: 17 residues. V lost 3 bases to trimming and J lost 5 bases, with 21 bases between them. Germline V gives CDR1 SGDLS, CDR2 YYNGEE. CDR3 nucleotide sequence: TGTGCCAGCAGCGGCTCCACAGGGCAGGTTTGGGACAATGAGCAGTTCTTC. Translation: CASSGSTGQVWDNEQFF. Combining the CDR3 with reference TRBV9 and TRBJ2-1 gives the whole variable domain DSGVTQTPKHLITATGQRVTLRCSPRSGDLSVYWYQQSLDQGLQFLIQYYNGEERAKGNILERFSAQQFPDLHSELNLSSLELGDSALYFCASSGSTGQVWDNEQFFGPGTRLTVL.

The rearrangement links TRBV27 to TRBJ1-4, with TRBD1 matching 7 bases. The germline V gene encodes CDR1 MNHEY and CDR2 SMNVEV (reference sequence). The CDR3 loop spans 15 amino acids. Trimming took 0 bases from V and 8 from J; bases not matched to a gene: 6. CDR3 bases: TGTGCCAGCAGTTTATCAGGGACAGTCCGGGAAAAACTGTTTTTT. It translates to CASSLSGTVREKLFF.

The chain employs TRBV18 and TRBJ2-7; 7 positions match TRBD1. The CDR3 consists of 18 residues. CDR1 and CDR2 (germline): KGHSH, LQKENI. The V segment lost 1 base and the J segment 1 base; nucleotides outside the gene matches: 13. This chain's CDR3 is CASSPRGSGTAVSYEQYF. CDR3 nucleotide sequence: TGTGCCAGCTCACCACGGGGTTCCGGGACAGCAGTTTCCTACGAGCAGTACTTC.